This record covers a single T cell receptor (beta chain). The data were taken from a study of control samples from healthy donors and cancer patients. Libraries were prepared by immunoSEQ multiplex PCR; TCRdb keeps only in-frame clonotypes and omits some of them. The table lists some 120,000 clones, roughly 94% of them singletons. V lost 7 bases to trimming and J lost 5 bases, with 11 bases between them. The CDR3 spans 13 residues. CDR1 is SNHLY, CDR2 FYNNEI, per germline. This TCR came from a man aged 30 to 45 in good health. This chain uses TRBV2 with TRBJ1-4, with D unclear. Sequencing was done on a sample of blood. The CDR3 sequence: CASTSAMNEKLFF. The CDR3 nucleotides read TGTGCCAGCACCAGCGCGATGAATGAAAAACTGTTTTTT. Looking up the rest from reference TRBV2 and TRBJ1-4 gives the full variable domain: EPEVTQTPSHQVTQMGQEVILRCVPISNHLYFYWYRQILGQKVEFLVSFYNNEISEKSEIFDDQFSVERPDGSNFTLKIRSTKLEDSAMYFCASTSAMNEKLFFGSGTQLSVL.